Listed here are 26 T cell receptor beta chains from one sample, sequenced in a study of vaccination and CD4 T cells after COVID-19. TCRdb itself ran the PCR reads through MiXCR, one entry per CDR3 protein. This table holds some 26,000 distinct CDR3 sequences, around 49% found once. Time point: late sampling 161 to 241 days after vaccination in a few convalescent patients. The starting material was CD4+ T cells from blood, obtained about 7 months after SARS-CoV-2 vaccination. The receptors derive from a human donor who had recovered from COVID-19.

This clonotype was detected a few times. CDR3 region: CSARDYKQVNQPQHF. The CDR3 bases are TGCAGTGCTAGAGACTACAAACAAGTCAATCAGCCCCAGCATTTT. The chain recombines TRBV20-1 with TRBJ1-5; no clear D. This CDR3 contains 15 residues. Germline CDR1 DFQATT, CDR2 SNEGSKA (reference sequence). Deletions cut 0 bases from V and 3 bases from J, with 12 bases between.

The chain is built from TRBV20-1 and TRBJ2-7; 10 bases map to TRBD2. The V gene end was trimmed by 1 base and the J gene end by 2 bases; junction bases not matched to a gene: 8. CDR1 and CDR2 from the germline V gene are DFQATT and SNEGSKA (reference sequence). The length of the CDR3 is 16 residues. CDR3 residues: CSARGDLAGGAYEQYF. The CDR3 nucleotides are TGCAGTGCTAGAGGCGACTTAGCGGGAGGTGCCTACGAGCAGTACTTC.

J is TRBJ2-6 and V is TRBV7-2; a possible D gene is TRBD1 (5 bases). The germline V and J ends were trimmed by 4 bases and 1 base, with 8 bases remaining between them. The CDR3 runs 15 residues. Germline V lookup: CDR1 SGHTA, CDR2 FQGNSA. CDR3 DNA sequence: TGTGCCAGCAGCTCAGACAGTTCTGGGGCCAACGTCCTGACTTTC. Residues: CASSSDSSGANVLTF. Full variable domain (outside the CDR3, taken from reference TRBV7-2 and TRBJ2-6): GAGVSQSPSNKVTEKGKDVELRCDPISGHTALYWYRQSLGQGLEFLIYFQGNSAPDKSGLPSDRFSAERTGGSVSTLTIQRTQQEDSAVYLCASSSDSSGANVLTFGAGSRLTVL.

The chain uses TRBV18 and TRBJ2-7; 7 bases match TRBD2. Per the germline V gene, CDR1 is KGHSH and CDR2 is LQKENI. The CDR3 extends over 14 amino acids. Trimming removed 5 bases from V and 0 bases from J; junction bases left unmatched: 4. The CDR3 here is CASSWRESSYEQYF. The CDR3, as DNA: TGTGCCAGCTCATGGCGGGAGAGCTCCTACGAGCAGTACTTC.

The J gene is TRBJ2-7, the V gene TRBV5-4; 7 nucleotides line up with TRBD1. This CDR3 spans 14 amino acids. The V gene end was trimmed by 4 bases and the J gene end by 2 bases; junction bases not matched to a gene: 6. Germline lookup yields CDR1 SGHNT and CDR2 YYREEE (reference sequence). The CDR3, as DNA: TGTGCCAGCAGCCTAGGGGACAGTCCCTACGAGCAGTACTTC. This translates into CASSLGDSPYEQYF.

This rearrangement joins TRBV19 to TRBJ1-2, with D maybe TRBD1 (6 bases). Trimming removed 3 bases at V and 3 bases at J, with 14 bases between. The CDR3 has 15 residues. From germline, CDR1 is LNHDA and CDR2 SQIVND (reference sequence). The CDR3 is CASSIDRIVDYGYTF. The CDR3 DNA reads as TGTGCCAGTAGTATTGACAGGATTGTCGACTATGGCTACACCTTC.

The table lists this clonotype with a count of one. The rearrangement links TRBV28 to TRBJ2-3; 8 bases agree with TRBD1. J gave up 2 bases and V 4 bases, and 8 bases lay outside the gene matches. The CDR3 runs 16 residues. CDR1 is MDHEN and CDR2 is SYDVKM in the germline V gene. The CDR3 nucleotides are TGTGCCAGCAGTTCCCAGGGGGCGTCGGACACAGATACGCAGTATTTT. This translates into CASSSQGASDTDTQYF.

J is TRBJ2-2 and V is TRBV19, with D possibly matching TRBD1 (6 bases). Germline CDR1 reads LNHDA; CDR2 reads SQIVND (reference sequence). The CDR3 covers 14 residues. V lost 11 bases to trimming and J lost 2 bases, with 15 bases between them. The CDR3 DNA sequence: TGTGCCGGACAACAGGGAATTAACACCGGGGAGCTGTTTTTT. It codes for CAGQQGINTGELFF.

The rearrangement uses TRBV6-5 and TRBJ2-1, with 10 bases matching TRBD2. V lost 0 bases, J lost 4 bases, and 12 bases stayed unmatched. CDR3 length: 19 amino acids. Germline CDR1 and CDR2: MNHEY and SVGAGI. CDR3 coding DNA: TGTGCCAGCAGTTACTCGGTTTCTAGCGGGAGTAGAGGATACAATGAGCAGTTCTTC. This encodes CASSYSVSSGSRGYNEQFF.

In DNA form, the CDR3 reads TGCAGTGCGGGGACAGCCTTGAACACTGAAGCTTTCTTT. The encoded protein is CSAGTALNTEAFF. This chain connects TRBV20-1 to TRBJ1-1; TRBD1 aligns across 7 bases. Germline assignment: CDR1 DFQATT and CDR2 SNEGSKA (reference sequence). V shed 6 bases, J shed 0 bases, and the junction held 4 bases outside the gene matches. The CDR3 covers 13 residues.

This clonotype was counted a few times. The V gene is TRBV6-1, the J gene TRBJ1-5; no reliable D call. V dropped 3 bases and J dropped 4 bases, with 10 bases sitting between them. CDR1 is MNHNS, CDR2 SASEGT, per germline. The CDR3 loop spans 14 amino acids. The DNA of the CDR3 is TGTGCCAGCAGTGATTGGGTGGGGAATCAGCCCCAGCATTTT. Its protein product is CASSDWVGNQPQHF.

Remarks on this clonotype: At one of its ends the junction is not consistent with the germline gene, which may arise from a read error. V usage is TRBV6-1 and J usage is TRBJ1-1; TRBD1 might be the D (6 bases). The germline CDR1 and CDR2 sequences are MNHNS and SASEGT. This CDR3 is built from 12 residues. The DNA for the CDR3 is TGTGCCAGCAGTGGAGGGGGGACTGGAGCTTTCTTT. The encoded protein is CASSGGGTGAFF.

V usage is TRBV29-1 and J usage is TRBJ1-4; D is perhaps TRBD1 (6 bases). The CDR3 runs 12 residues. The germline V and J ends were trimmed by 6 bases and 7 bases, with 12 bases remaining between them. The germline gives CDR1 SQVTM, CDR2 ANQGSEA. The CDR3: CSVQGSSEKLFF. The CDR3 nucleotides read TGCAGCGTCCAGGGGAGTAGTGAAAAACTGTTTTTT.

The table lists this clonotype with a few counts. V and J are TRBV9 and TRBJ2-5; 8 nucleotides agree with TRBD2. This CDR3 comprises 16 residues. V trimming: 4 bases; J trimming: 4 bases; junction bases outside the gene matches: 12. Germline V gene sequence: CDR1 SGDLS, CDR2 YYNGEE. This CDR3 reads CASSPEETSAIETQYF. CDR3 nucleotides: TGTGCCAGCAGCCCAGAGGAGACTAGCGCTATAGAGACCCAGTACTTC.

This clonotype was observed a handful of times. This sequence joins TRBV15 and TRBJ1-5, with TRBD1 matching over 7 bases. The V gene end was trimmed by 0 bases and the J gene end by 2 bases; junction bases not matched to a gene: 1. This CDR3 has 15 amino acids. From germline, CDR1 is LNHNV and CDR2 YYDKDF (reference sequence). The CDR3 here is CATSRDGQGNQPQHF. The CDR3, as DNA: TGTGCCACCAGCAGAGATGGACAGGGCAATCAGCCCCAGCATTTT. Using reference TRBV15 and TRBJ1-5 for the parts outside the CDR3, the full variable domain is DAMVIQNPRYQVTQFGKPVTLSCSQTLNHNVMYWYQQKSSQAPKLLFHYYDKDFNNEADTPDNFQSRRPNTSFCFLDIRSPGLGDTAMYLCATSRDGQGNQPQHFGDGTRLSIL.

The chain links TRBV27 to TRBJ2-1, with a tentative D call TRBD2 (5 bases). The CDR3 is made up of 14 amino acids. The V end was cut by 2 bases, the J end by 4 bases, with 9 bases between. From germline, CDR1 is MNHEY and CDR2 SMNVEV (reference sequence). The CDR3 DNA follows: TGTGCCAGCAGTTTAGAAAGAGGGTACAATGAGCAGTTCTTC. This encodes CASSLERGYNEQFF.

This clonotype was recorded only once. This chain uses TRBV20-1 with TRBJ2-5; 14 nucleotides match TRBD2. The CDR3 loop spans 14 amino acids. V lost 6 bases to trimming and J lost 0 bases; unmatched junction nucleotides: 0. Germline CDR1 and CDR2: DFQATT and SNEGSKA (reference sequence). Written as DNA, the CDR3 is TGCAGTGCGGGACTAGCGGGAGACCAAGAGACCCAGTACTTC. Translation gives CSAGLAGDQETQYF.

The V and J genes are TRBV19 and TRBJ2-1; a weak D match, TRBD2 (5 bases). Germline V lookup: CDR1 LNHDA, CDR2 SQIVND (reference sequence). This CDR3 comprises 14 residues. Trimming took off 8 bases at V and 3 bases at J, with 14 bases between the two ends. The CDR3, as DNA: TGTGCCAGTCGGGGTTGGGCAGACTACAATGAGCAGTTCTTC. Translating it yields CASRGWADYNEQFF.

The CDR3 sequence is CAIKSSGSVTDTQYF. CDR3 nucleotides: TGTGCCATCAAGAGTAGCGGGAGTGTCACAGATACGCAGTATTTT. The chain links TRBV10-3 to TRBJ2-3; 9 nucleotides line up with TRBD2. Germline CDR1 and CDR2: ENHRY and SYGVKD. The length of the CDR3 is 15 residues. Trimming at V came to 7 bases and at J to 2 bases, leaving 7 bases not matched to a gene.

CDR3 nucleotides: TGTGCCAGCAGTTTCGGCAGGGCTGGGGAGCAGTACTTC. Its protein is CASSFGRAGEQYF. The gene calls are TRBV27 and TRBJ2-7; D perhaps matches TRBD1 (5 bases). V lost 3 bases and J lost 7, with 13 bases in between. The CDR3 is 13 amino acids. CDR1 is MNHEY and CDR2 is SMNVEV in the germline V gene (reference sequence).

This clonotype appeared once. The chain has TRBV7-8 and TRBJ2-5; no clear D. Per the germline V gene, CDR1 is SGHVS and CDR2 is FQNEAQ. The CDR3 runs to 12 residues. V was trimmed by 5 bases and J by 0 bases, leaving 4 bases between them. This CDR3 reads CASSRYQETQYF. The CDR3 DNA follows: TGTGCCAGCAGCAGGTACCAAGAGACCCAGTACTTC.

This rearrangement joins TRBV6-2 or TRBV6-3 to TRBJ2-1; D unclear. CDR3 length equals 11 residues. Trimming took 1 base from V and 8 from J, leaving 3 bases between them. CDR1 is MNHEY and CDR2 is SVGEGT in the germline V gene. This CDR3 is CASSYWDEQFF. DNA for the CDR3: TGTGCCAGCAGTTACTGGGATGAGCAGTTCTTC.

In this sample, this clonotype turned up a few times. The V and J genes are TRBV28 and TRBJ2-5; TRBD2 matches 8 bases. The CDR3 sequence is 13 residues long. The germline V gene has CDR1 MDHEN and CDR2 SYDVKM. The CDR3 loop reads CVVEAGEAETQYF. CDR3 nucleotide sequence: TGTGTTGTAGAAGCGGGAGAGGCAGAGACCCAGTACTTC. The full variable domain, rest sourced from reference TRBV28 and TRBJ2-5, is DVKVTQSSRYLVKRTGEKVFLECVQDMDHENMFWYRQDPGLGLRLIYFSYDVKMKEKGDIPEGYSVSREKKERFSLILESASTNQTSMYLCVVEAGEAETQYFGPGTRLLVL.

This chain's CDR3 is CASSEAGDIEQFF. CDR3 in DNA: TGTGCCAGCAGTGAAGCGGGCGACATTGAGCAGTTCTTC. This rearrangement joins TRBV6-1 to TRBJ2-1; D remains unclear. The CDR3 consists of 13 residues. V was pared by 0 bases and J by 9 bases, with 9 bases between. Germline CDR1 reads MNHNS; CDR2 reads SASEGT.

CDR3 loop: CASSSPGLVSYEQYF. DNA for the CDR3: TGTGCCAGCAGTTCCCCGGGACTAGTGTCCTACGAGCAGTACTTC. The chain links TRBV28 to TRBJ2-7; TRBD2 matches at 8 bases. Germline V gene sequence: CDR1 MDHEN, CDR2 SYDVKM. The CDR3 runs 15 residues. V lost 4 bases to trimming and J lost 1 base; unmatched junction nucleotides: 6.

The chain links TRBV19 to TRBJ2-1, with a weak D call TRBD2 (6 bases). CDR1 and CDR2 from the germline V gene are LNHDA and SQIVND (reference sequence). The CDR3 spans 17 residues. The V end lost 1 base, the J end lost 2 bases, and 15 bases lay between the germline ends. Here the CDR3 DNA reads TGTGCCAGTAGTATAGGCCCGCGGGGCGCCGCCTACAATGAGCAGTTCTTC. This encodes CASSIGPRGAAYNEQFF.